This T cell receptor beta chain is drawn from a study of blood T cell repertoires in COVID-19. On the study more broadly: Researchers got acute and convalescent COVID-19 samples from the United States, Italy and Spain. T cells, B-cell-depleted T cells, or PBMCs supplied cDNA or gDNA.

CDR1 is SGHAT, CDR2 FQNNGV, per germline. V was clipped by 0 bases and J by 2 bases, with 10 bases between them. This CDR3 has 15 amino acids. In the study's own analysis: Estimates of nucleated cell counts were drawn from the amplification of reference gene primers. Assay: immunoSEQ multiplex PCR; the TCRdb copy retains only in-frame clones and omits some. V and J calls and clone size are those listed in that table; D and trimming were worked out from the DNA. The table includes 390,000 or so clones, 86% detected once. This chain joins TRBV11-2 and TRBJ1-1, with no clear D. Sequenced: peripheral blood. The clonotype originates from a woman in her thirties with active or convalescent COVID-19. This CDR3 is CASSLEWQANTEAFF. CDR3 DNA: TGTGCCAGCAGCTTAGAGTGGCAGGCAAACACTGAAGCTTTCTTT.